The 15 T cell receptor beta chains reported below all come from one sample, sequenced in a study of graft-versus-host responses after intestinal transplantation. These receptors lack a known antigen. Method: immunoSEQ multiplex PCR; TCRdb's copy keeps in-frame clones and lacks some. The repertoire includes approximately 78,000 clones, roughly 87% of them detected once, and 7.5% to 8.5% sits in the top ten. Sequenced material: unstimulated CD8+ T cells sorted from spleen or lymph node cells, taken before transplant. These receptor sequences come from a human donor who was the organ donor for an intestinal transplant.

This chain connects TRBV5-1 to TRBJ2-6, with D perhaps given as TRBD1 or TRBD2 (5 bases each). With 5 bases removed from V and 1 base from J, the gap between germline ends came to 16 bases. The CDR3 runs 17 residues. Germline loops: CDR1 SGHRS, CDR2 YFSETQ. CDR3 sequence: CASSSRDVESGANVLTF. The CDR3, as DNA: TGCGCCAGCAGTTCCCGGGACGTCGAATCTGGGGCCAACGTCCTGACTTTC.

The V gene is TRBV28, the J gene TRBJ1-1; no clear D. The germline CDR1 and CDR2 sequences are MDHEN and SYDVKM. The length of the CDR3 is 15 residues. The V and J ends lost 5 bases and 3 bases respectively, with 16 bases between them. The CDR3, as DNA: TGTGCCAGCAGTCCCGCTTACAGTGATTACACTGAAGCTTTCTTT. It encodes CASSPAYSDYTEAFF.

The rearrangement links TRBV10-3 to TRBJ2-7; TRBD1 is a possible D gene (6 bases). The V and J ends lost 6 bases and 0 bases respectively, with 9 bases between them. The germline V gene encodes CDR1 ENHRY and CDR2 SYGVKD. The CDR3 contains 13 residues. CDR3 bases: TGTGCCATCAGCACAGGGAGCTCCTACGAGCAGTACTTC. Its protein product is CAISTGSSYEQYF.

This rearrangement joins TRBV4-2 to TRBJ1-3; unclear D gene. The germline V gene encodes CDR1 LGHNA and CDR2 YNFKEQ. The CDR3 is made up of 18 amino acids. V lost 2 bases to trimming and J lost 0 bases, with 17 bases between them. CDR3 sequence (DNA): TGTGCCAGCAGCCAATATGGGATTGCGGCGAGCTCTGGAAACACCATATATTTT. Residues: CASSQYGIAASSGNTIYF.

CDR3 loop: CASSPGRHDQPQHF. CDR3 nucleotides: TGTGCCAGCAGCCCCGGGCGACATGATCAGCCCCAGCATTTT. The J gene is TRBJ1-5, the V gene TRBV7-8; the D is unclear. Germline V lookup: CDR1 SGHVS, CDR2 FQNEAQ. V lost 5 bases and J 5 bases, leaving 13 bases between the germline ends. There are 14 residues in the CDR3.

The CDR3 coding sequence is TGTGCCAGCAGTCCCTTAACGGGGGGGAGCACAGATACGCAGTATTTT. Translating it yields CASSPLTGGSTDTQYF. This chain connects TRBV5-4 to TRBJ2-3, with TRBD2 matching 8 bases. CDR1 is SGHNT, CDR2 YYREEE, per germline (reference sequence). V lost 5 bases and J lost 0; bases outside the gene matches: 8. This CDR3 is built from 16 residues.

The chain couples TRBV4-1 to TRBJ2-7, with D perhaps matching TRBD2 (5 bases). Germline lookup yields CDR1 MGHRA and CDR2 YSYEKL. The CDR3 sequence is 17 residues long. V was cut by 1 base and J by 2 bases, with 18 bases left in between. The CDR3 is CASSQGVFRTPTYEQYF. The CDR3 bases are TGCGCCAGCAGCCAAGGGGTTTTCAGGACTCCTACCTACGAGCAGTACTTC.

The chain carries TRBV10-3 and TRBJ1-3; the D is unclear. The CDR3 length is 12 residues. V shed 10 bases and J shed 7 bases, with 14 bases lying between them. Germline V lookup: CDR1 ENHRY, CDR2 SYGVKD. CDR3 sequence: CATHKERNTIYF. Written as DNA, the CDR3 is TGTGCCACGCATAAGGAGCGGAACACCATATATTTT.

The rearrangement uses TRBV6-1 and TRBJ1-1, with TRBD1 matching over 9 bases. V lost 8 bases, J lost 11 bases, and 9 bases stayed unmatched. The CDR3 has 12 residues. CDR1 is MNHNS and CDR2 is SASEGT in the germline V gene. CDR3 region: CASFWTGVDAFF. The CDR3 region has the DNA TGTGCCAGCTTTTGGACAGGGGTGGACGCTTTCTTT.

This sequence joins TRBV30 and TRBJ2-1, with D uncertain. The CDR3 spans 13 residues. From germline, CDR1 is GTSNPN and CDR2 SVGIG (reference sequence). Trimming took off 2 bases at V and 10 bases at J, with 15 bases between the two ends. CDR3 sequence: CAWSPFIASEQFF. DNA of the CDR3: TGTGCCTGGAGTCCCTTTATAGCATCGGAGCAGTTCTTC.

The chain has TRBV5-1 and TRBJ2-3, with D perhaps TRBD2 (5 bases). In germline, CDR1 is SGHRS, CDR2 YFSETQ. The CDR3 extends over 16 amino acids. V lost 0 bases and J lost 0, with 11 bases in between. The DNA for the CDR3 is TGCGCCAGCAGCTTGGAGGGCGGGTCTAGCACAGATACGCAGTATTTT. Translated, it gives CASSLEGGSSTDTQYF.

This chain links TRBV25-1 with TRBJ1-1; D is undetermined. Trimming pared 3 bases from V and 4 bases from J, leaving 3 bases between. The CDR3 is 11 amino acids. The germline V gene encodes CDR1 MGHDK and CDR2 SYGVNS. The CDR3 coding sequence is TGTGCCAGCAGTGACCTCACTGAAGCTTTCTTT. It is translated as CASSDLTEAFF.

The chain couples TRBV5-1 to TRBJ2-7; D remains unclear. There are 15 residues in the CDR3. Germline CDR1 is SGHRS and CDR2 is YFSETQ. V dropped 3 bases and J dropped 2 bases, with 15 bases sitting between them. The chain's CDR3 is CASSSNTDRPYEQYF. CDR3 nucleotide sequence: TGCGCCAGCAGCTCAAACACAGATCGCCCCTACGAGCAGTACTTC. Full variable domain (missing parts from reference TRBV5-1 and TRBJ2-7): KAGVTQTPRYLIKTRGQQVTLSCSPISGHRSVSWYQQTPGQGLQFLFEYFSETQRNKGNFPGRFSGRQFSNSRSEMNVSTLELGDSALYLCASSSNTDRPYEQYFGPGTRLTVT.

The chain recombines TRBV7-7 with TRBJ2-3; no definite D call. The CDR3 has 15 amino acids. CDR1 is SSHAT, CDR2 FNYEAQ, per germline (reference sequence). Trimming left V 1 base short and J 5 bases short, with 13 bases between. CDR3 residues: CASSLGYGYEDTQYF. In nucleotides, the CDR3 is TGTGCCAGCAGCTTAGGTTACGGGTATGAAGATACGCAGTATTTT.

The rearrangement joins TRBV27 to TRBJ1-2, with TRBD1 matching 9 bases. The junction had 4 bases not matched to a gene; V was cut back by 5 bases and J by 3 bases. This CDR3 spans 14 amino acids. CDR1 is MNHEY, CDR2 SMNVEV, per germline (reference sequence). CDR3 sequence reads: CASSPGTGYYGYTF. The CDR3 DNA reads as TGTGCCAGCAGTCCCGGGACAGGGTACTATGGCTACACCTTC.